This TCR beta chain was recovered during a study of T-cell reconstitution after alpha-beta-depleted transplantation in children (dated by TCRdb to about 2016). Context from the whole study: Using TCR repertoire profiling, the study followed T-cell immune reconstitution in a quantitative way in children after TCRalphabeta/CD19-depleted allogeneic hematopoietic cell transplantation. Paper-wide results and their limitations: In some patients, high TCRbeta diversity at day 60 was attributed to recipient T cells and intrathymic progenitors that had survived conditioning. The apparently early recovery of alphabetaT-cell counts about two months after transplant reportedly depended on only several hundred rapidly expanded clones that came from non-depleted graft cells. The frequencies of hyperexpanded clones fell over the following months, and after one year, T-cell counts and TCRbeta diversity were mostly attributed to newly produced T cells.

After removal of 2 bases from V and 6 bases from J, the junction retains 17 bases not matched to a gene. The CDR3 goes from the cysteine to the phenylalanine over 19 residues. The kept DNA is CDR3 alone, 57 bases in frame from the first base. In the germline V gene, CDR1 corresponds to MNHEY and CDR2 to SVGAGI. With regard to this clonotype: Its antigen is still unknown. Base qualities are missing; no much larger clone stands one base away.

Libraries were built with PCR. Sequencing instrument: Illumina HiSeq 2500. To normalize quantification of the TCRbeta repertoire, the TCR libraries were built with molecular barcoding that relied on unique molecular identifiers. TCRdb reprocessing: public reads trimmed at Q25 with fastp, clones called with MiXCR, in-frame beta chains kept. Under each unique CDR3 protein, matching rows form one entry showing the most common genes and DNA. For this sample there are about a million distinct CDR3 sequences; 25% to 35% appear just once. The top ten clonotypes cover around 30% of the sample. The treatment or condition tag for this specimen amounts to: allogeneic hematopoietic cell transplantation with graft depleted of TCRalphabeta T cells and CD19 B cells. The children who served as transplant recipients had been given grafts of TCRalphabeta/CD19-depleted allogeneic hematopoietic cells.

The sequence is built from TRBV6-5 and TRBJ1-3; the central 9 bases match TRBD1. Sequenced here: PBMCs, mostly from graft donor cells, sampled 360 days after TCRalphabeta/CD19-depleted stem cell transplant. The sequence was collected from a boy younger than two who had a stem cell transplant for SCID, so the T cells may come from the graft donor. The CDR3: CASSYQGQGSVKSPNTIYF. The DNA sequence reads TGTGCCAGCAGTTACCAAGGACAGGGGTCCGTTAAAAGCCCAAACACCATATATTTT.